A selection of T cell receptor beta chains follows, all from one sample in a study of blood T cells in healthy people across ages. TCRdb recomputed calls from the 5' RACE reads with MiXCR, one row per CDR3 protein. The sample holds hundreds of thousands of distinct CDR3 sequences, 22% seen once. The sample comprised blood. Every receptor here comes from a man in his sixties or seventies in good health. CDR3s include the opening cysteine and the closing phenylalanine or tryptophan. The order of the fields is D gene, J gene, clone size, V gene, CDR3 protein, CDR3 DNA. A D gene is named only where the DNA matches it firmly. Not every row has a clone size; where given, it reads once, few, many or a size class.

D: -
J: TRBJ1-1
size: many
V: TRBV29-1
CDR3: CSTREGGTEAFF
DNA: TGCAGCACCCGTGAGGGGGGAACTGAAGCTTTCTTT

D: -
J: TRBJ1-2
size: few
V: TRBV6-2/TRBV6-3
CDR3: CASSQQWGYTF
DNA: TGTGCCAGCAGTCAGCAATGGGGCTACACCTTC

D: -
J: TRBJ1-2
size: few
V: TRBV6-5
CDR3: CASRTWTVDNYGYTF
DNA: TGTGCCAGCAGGACCTGGACAGTCGATAACTATGGCTACACCTTC

D: TRBD1
J: TRBJ2-4
size: -
V: TRBV5-1
CDR3: CASSFGTGGRIQYF
DNA: TGCGCCAGCAGCTTCGGGACAGGGGGTCGTATTCAGTACTTC

D: -
J: TRBJ2-5
size: many
V: TRBV12-5
CDR3: CASGLSALAETQYF
DNA: TGTGCTAGTGGTTTGTCGGCCCTCGCGGAGACCCAGTACTTC

D: -
J: TRBJ2-7
size: -
V: TRBV20-1
CDR3: CSAKRQPSSYEQYF
DNA: TGCAGTGCTAAGCGGCAGCCTAGCTCCTACGAGCAGTACTTC

D: -
J: TRBJ2-3
size: few
V: TRBV12-3/TRBV12-4
CDR3: CASSFDITDTQYF
DNA: TGTGCCAGCAGTTTTGACATCACAGATACGCAGTATTTT

D: TRBD1
J: TRBJ2-1
size: -
V: TRBV5-1
CDR3: CASSPGQGVFEQFF
DNA: TGCGCCAGCAGCCCGGGACAGGGGGTGTTTGAGCAGTTCTTC

D: TRBD2
J: TRBJ2-2
size: -
V: TRBV11-3
CDR3: CASSLVWSRRREGDTGELFF
DNA: TGTGCCAGCAGCTTAGTGTGGAGTCGTCGGCGGGAGGGGGACACCGGGGAGCTGTTTTTT

D: TRBD2
J: TRBJ2-3
size: -
V: TRBV7-3
CDR3: CASSPRTSLIDTQYF
DNA: TGTGCCAGCAGCCCCCGGACTAGCCTTATAGATACGCAGTATTTT

D: TRBD2
J: TRBJ2-5
size: -
V: TRBV27
CDR3: CASSLGGRAQETQYF
DNA: TGTGCCAGCAGTTTAGGTGGGAGGGCGCAAGAGACCCAGTACTTC

D: -
J: TRBJ2-4
size: -
V: TRBV5-1
CDR3: CAGSLVGSVEAKNIQYF
DNA: TGCGCCGGCAGCTTGGTAGGGTCAGTGGAGGCCAAAAACATTCAGTACTTC

D: -
J: TRBJ1-1
size: once
V: TRBV12-3/TRBV12-4
CDR3: CASSLAGAFF
DNA: TGTGCCAGCAGTTTAGCGGGAGCTTTCTTT

D: TRBD2
J: TRBJ2-1
size: once
V: TRBV12-3/TRBV12-4
CDR3: CASSFDPSGRVYNEQFF
DNA: TGTGCCAGCAGTTTTGATCCCAGCGGGAGGGTATACAATGAGCAGTTCTTC

D: TRBD2
J: TRBJ2-3
size: few
V: TRBV5-1
CDR3: CASGTNSGTDTQYF
DNA: TGCGCCAGCGGGACTAACAGTGGCACAGATACGCAGTATTTT

D: TRBD2
J: TRBJ2-5
size: -
V: TRBV11-2
CDR3: CASRRDSGGWGTQYF
DNA: TGTGCCAGCAGAAGAGATAGCGGGGGGTGGGGGACCCAGTACTTC

D: -
J: TRBJ1-1
size: many
V: TRBV28
CDR3: CASSSGDTEAFF
DNA: TGTGCCAGCAGTTCGGGGGACACTGAAGCTTTCTTT

D: TRBD1
J: TRBJ2-4
size: few
V: TRBV10-3
CDR3: CAISAGDRVVKNIQYF
DNA: TGTGCCATCAGTGCTGGGGACAGAGTAGTCAAAAACATTCAGTACTTC

D: TRBD1
J: TRBJ1-1
size: -
V: TRBV5-1
CDR3: CASSPQGDFTEAFF
DNA: TGCGCCAGTAGCCCCCAGGGGGATTTCACTGAAGCTTTCTTT

D: -
J: TRBJ2-3
size: -
V: TRBV12-3/TRBV12-4
CDR3: CASRGGTSTDTQYF
DNA: TGTGCCAGCAGGGGGGGAACTAGCACAGATACGCAGTATTTT

D: -
J: TRBJ1-4
size: many
V: TRBV7-9
CDR3: CASSPDGTTNEKLFF
DNA: TGTGCCAGCAGCCCGGACGGCACAACTAATGAAAAACTGTTTTTT

D: -
J: TRBJ2-3
size: -
V: TRBV3-1
CDR3: CASSPDFGTPGTQYF
DNA: TGTGCCAGCAGCCCAGACTTCGGGACTCCGGGTACGCAGTATTTT

D: -
J: TRBJ2-2
size: few
V: TRBV6-2/TRBV6-3
CDR3: CASSYSAPLELFF
DNA: TGTGCCAGCAGTTACTCGGCCCCCCTGGAGCTGTTTTTT

D: TRBD2
J: TRBJ2-1
size: few
V: TRBV5-1
CDR3: CANSPTSAHNEQFF
DNA: TGCGCCAACAGCCCCACTAGCGCCCACAATGAGCAGTTCTTC

D: -
J: TRBJ1-1
size: -
V: TRBV4-3
CDR3: CATHDGMNTEAFF
DNA: TGCGCCACCCACGACGGAATGAACACTGAAGCTTTCTTT

D: -
J: TRBJ1-3
size: few
V: TRBV20-1
CDR3: CSARDRTGAWNTIYF
DNA: TGCAGTGCTAGAGATCGTACGGGGGCCTGGAACACCATATATTTT

D: -
J: TRBJ1-2
size: -
V: TRBV7-9
CDR3: CASSTQGVGEGGYTF
DNA: TGTGCCAGCAGCACCCAGGGAGTGGGAGAGGGCGGCTACACCTTC

D: -
J: TRBJ1-4
size: many
V: TRBV12-3/TRBV12-4
CDR3: CASSSGLGGSTNEKLFF
DNA: TGTGCCAGCAGTTCCGGGCTTGGGGGTTCAACTAATGAAAAACTGTTTTTT

D: TRBD2
J: TRBJ2-1
size: -
V: TRBV24-1
CDR3: CATSAHLAGVSNEQFF
DNA: TGTGCCACCAGTGCGCACCTAGCGGGAGTCAGCAATGAGCAGTTCTTC

D: -
J: TRBJ2-7
size: few
V: TRBV11-2
CDR3: CASSAYRKFYEQYF
DNA: TGTGCCAGCAGCGCATACAGAAAATTTTACGAGCAGTACTTC

D: TRBD2
J: TRBJ2-3
size: -
V: TRBV5-1
CDR3: CASSQREITDTQYF
DNA: TGCGCCAGCAGCCAGCGGGAGATCACAGATACGCAGTATTTT

D: -
J: TRBJ2-3
size: -
V: TRBV3-1
CDR3: CASSSVSWGVRADTQYF
DNA: TGTGCCAGCAGCTCCGTATCGTGGGGGGTTCGCGCAGATACGCAGTATTTT

D: TRBD2
J: TRBJ2-5
size: few
V: TRBV7-2
CDR3: CASSLGAAGQETQYF
DNA: TGTGCCAGCAGCTTAGGTGCAGCGGGACAAGAGACCCAGTACTTC

D: TRBD2
J: TRBJ2-3
size: few
V: TRBV6-5
CDR3: CASRGGGVPDTQYF
DNA: TGTGCCAGCAGGGGTGGGGGGGTCCCAGATACGCAGTATTTT

D: -
J: TRBJ1-5
size: -
V: TRBV7-9
CDR3: CASSPREWGSNQPQHF
DNA: TGTGCCAGCAGCCCCCGAGAATGGGGGAGCAATCAGCCCCAGCATTTT

D: TRBD1
J: TRBJ2-1
size: few
V: TRBV12-5
CDR3: CASGLDRGPYNEQFF
DNA: TGTGCTAGTGGTTTAGACAGGGGGCCCTACAATGAGCAGTTCTTC

D: TRBD1
J: TRBJ1-1
size: -
V: TRBV5-1
CDR3: CASSPIRTGRNTEAFF
DNA: TGCGCCAGCAGCCCTATACGGACAGGGAGGAACACTGAAGCTTTCTTT

D: -
J: TRBJ2-7
size: few
V: TRBV3-1
CDR3: CASSQGSRGPYEQYF
DNA: TGTGCCAGCAGCCAAGGTTCCCGGGGGCCCTACGAGCAGTACTTC

D: -
J: TRBJ2-7
size: once
V: TRBV11-2
CDR3: CASSLKRGAYEQYF
DNA: TGTGCCAGCAGCCTTAAGAGGGGGGCCTACGAGCAGTACTTC

D: -
J: TRBJ1-1
size: -
V: TRBV20-1
CDR3: CRGVYWGNTEAFF
DNA: TGCAGGGGGGTCTATTGGGGGAACACTGAAGCTTTCTTT

D: -
J: TRBJ1-1
size: -
V: TRBV7-6
CDR3: CASSLKTTPEWGGRRRTEAFF
DNA: TGTGCCAGCAGCTTAAAAACCACACCAGAGTGGGGGGGTAGGCGCAGGACTGAAGCTTTCTTT

D: -
J: TRBJ2-1
size: -
V: TRBV10-3
CDR3: CPGNGEYEQFF
DNA: TGTCCGGGCAACGGGGAATATGAGCAGTTCTTC

D: -
J: TRBJ2-7
size: few
V: TRBV28
CDR3: CASSSIGTCSYEQYF
DNA: TGTGCCAGCAGTTCCATTGGAACGTGCTCCTACGAGCAGTACTTC

D: TRBD1
J: TRBJ2-1
size: -
V: TRBV7-9
CDR3: CASSALGTGWDEQFF
DNA: TGTGCCAGCAGCGCCCTCGGGACAGGGTGGGATGAGCAGTTCTTC

D: -
J: TRBJ1-1
size: -
V: TRBV6-8
CDR3: CARQLYGPTSTEAFF
DNA: TGTGCCAGACAATTGTACGGACCTACGAGCACTGAAGCTTTCTTT

D: TRBD1
J: TRBJ1-6
size: few
V: TRBV14
CDR3: CASSRRTGGGSYNSPLHF
DNA: TGTGCCAGCAGCAGACGGACAGGGGGAGGCTCCTATAATTCACCCCTCCACTTT

D: -
J: TRBJ1-2
size: -
V: TRBV7-6
CDR3: CASSPTPGQALFHGYTF
DNA: TGTGCCAGCAGCCCCACCCCGGGGCAGGCGCTCTTTCATGGCTACACCTTC

D: -
J: TRBJ2-3
size: few
V: TRBV6-5
CDR3: CASSPGPVGQYF
DNA: TGTGCCAGCAGCCCTGGTCCAGTCGGGCAGTATTTT

D: TRBD2
J: TRBJ2-3
size: few
V: TRBV20-1
CDR3: CSASRTSGGALTQYF
DNA: TGCAGTGCTTCGAGGACTAGCGGGGGGGCTTTAACGCAGTATTTT

D: -
J: TRBJ1-5
size: -
V: TRBV28
CDR3: CASSLPGLEQPQHF
DNA: TGTGCCAGCAGTCTCCCAGGGCTGGAGCAGCCCCAGCATTTT

D: -
J: TRBJ1-2
size: -
V: TRBV20-1
CDR3: CSAGTDANYGYTF
DNA: TGCAGTGCTGGGACCGATGCTAACTATGGCTACACCTTC

D: TRBD1
J: TRBJ2-5
size: few
V: TRBV7-2
CDR3: CASSLGDRVTQETQYF
DNA: TGTGCCAGCAGCTTAGGAGACAGGGTGACCCAAGAGACCCAGTACTTC

D: TRBD2
J: TRBJ2-4
size: many
V: TRBV3-1
CDR3: CASSHRSGGAFQYF
DNA: TGTGCCAGCAGCCATCGTAGCGGGGGGGCCTTTCAGTACTTC